These 24 T cell receptor beta chains share one sample of origin, sequenced in a study of cytomegalovirus exposure and HLA in healthy donors. The PCR made use of 60 Vbeta and 13 Jbeta primers. The data were produced by immunoSEQ multiplex PCR, yet TCRdb's version contains in-frame clones alone and is incomplete. Its listing shows about 130,000 clones. The sequenced sample was PBMCs. All receptors come from a man between 18 and 29 years old in good health and CMV-seronegative.

The V call is TRBV5-1, the J call TRBJ2-2; 9 bases agree with TRBD2. Unmatched junction bases numbered 4, after V lost 3 bases and J lost 1 base. The CDR3 extends over 16 amino acids. In germline, CDR1 is SGHRS, CDR2 YFSETQ. The CDR3 spells CASSSVAGENTGELFF. CDR3 nucleotide sequence: TGCGCCAGCAGCTCGGTAGCGGGGGAGAACACCGGGGAGCTGTTTTTT.

The rearrangement uses TRBV2 and TRBJ2-4; 8 bases fit TRBD1. This CDR3 comprises 15 residues. Trimming at V came to 4 bases and at J to 5 bases, leaving 7 bases not matched to a gene. Germline V lookup: CDR1 SNHLY, CDR2 FYNNEI. The CDR3 DNA follows: TGTGCCAGCAGTGCCGGACAGGGAGGCCAAAACATTCAGTACTTC. Its protein is CASSAGQGGQNIQYF.

The genes are TRBV27 and TRBJ2-3; the D gene is possibly TRBD2 (6 bases). The CDR3 spans 11 residues. V was clipped by 8 bases and J by 6 bases, with 9 bases between them. Looked up from germline, CDR1 is MNHEY and CDR2 is SMNVEV (reference sequence). CDR3 bases: TGTGCCAGCGTAGGGAGGGATACGCAGTATTTT. This encodes CASVGRDTQYF.

The chain links TRBV19 to TRBJ1-3; D remains unclear. Per the germline V gene, CDR1 is LNHDA and CDR2 is SQIVND (reference sequence). The V end lost 3 bases, the J end lost 1 base, and 7 bases lay between the germline ends. CDR3 length: 14 residues. The CDR3 bases are TGTGCCAGTAGTATTGAGGTTTCTGGAAACACCATATATTTT. This gives the protein CASSIEVSGNTIYF.

J is TRBJ2-7 and V is TRBV5-1; TRBD2 matches at 10 bases. With V trimmed by 0 bases and J by 3 bases, 15 bases remained unmatched. Looked up from germline, CDR1 is SGHRS and CDR2 is YFSETQ. There are 19 residues in the CDR3. The CDR3 bases are TGCGCCAGCAGCTTGGGAGCTAGCGGGAGTCGAATCGGGAACTACGAGCAGTACTTC. Protein: CASSLGASGSRIGNYEQYF.

The CDR3 sequence is CASGLAGTPRDTQYF. In DNA form, the CDR3 reads TGTGCCAGCGGACTAGCGGGGACTCCTAGAGATACGCAGTATTTT. The chain is built from TRBV10-3 and TRBJ2-3; TRBD2 matches 12 bases. Germline CDR1 is ENHRY and CDR2 is SYGVKD. The junction had 10 bases not matched to a gene; V was cut back by 10 bases and J by 5 bases. The CDR3 runs to 15 residues.

The V and J genes are TRBV7-7 and TRBJ2-5, with TRBD1 as a possible D gene (6 bases). CDR3 length: 13 residues. From germline, CDR1 is SSHAT and CDR2 FNYEAQ (reference sequence). The V gene lost 5 bases and the J gene lost 4 bases, with 11 bases spanning the gap. The CDR3, as DNA: TGTGCCAGCAGCCTAGACAGGTCAGAGACCCAGTACTTC. This encodes CASSLDRSETQYF.

This chain uses TRBV7-8 with TRBJ1-2; the D gene is possibly TRBD1 (5 bases). V lost 2 bases and J 7 bases, leaving 11 bases between the germline ends. Germline V lookup: CDR1 SGHVS, CDR2 FQNEAQ. The CDR3 is made up of 13 amino acids. This CDR3 is CASSLSSRAGYTF. The CDR3 DNA sequence: TGTGCCAGCAGCTTAAGCTCCAGGGCTGGCTACACCTTC.

V usage is TRBV5-1 and J usage is TRBJ2-7; 12 positions agree with TRBD1. This CDR3 comprises 17 residues. Germline assignment: CDR1 SGHRS and CDR2 YFSETQ. With V trimmed by 2 bases and J by 3 bases, 9 bases remained unmatched. The CDR3 spells CASSFGLRDRGHYEQYF. The DNA of the CDR3 is TGCGCCAGCAGCTTTGGGTTACGGGACAGGGGGCACTACGAGCAGTACTTC. Variable domain in full (rest from reference TRBV5-1 and TRBJ2-7): KAGVTQTPRYLIKTRGQQVTLSCSPISGHRSVSWYQQTPGQGLQFLFEYFSETQRNKGNFPGRFSGRQFSNSRSEMNVSTLELGDSALYLCASSFGLRDRGHYEQYFGPGTRLTVT.

This chain uses TRBV7-2 with TRBJ2-1; 7 nucleotides agree with TRBD1. J gave up 0 bases and V 1 base, and 9 bases lay outside the gene matches. CDR3 length: 18 residues. The germline gives CDR1 SGHTA, CDR2 FQGNSA. CDR3 sequence: CASSLGPTGVGSYNEQFF. The CDR3 DNA is TGTGCCAGCAGCTTAGGTCCCACAGGGGTTGGCTCCTACAATGAGCAGTTCTTC.

The chain joins TRBV2 to TRBJ2-7, with a weak D call TRBD1 (5 bases). The ends were cut back, 6 bases at V and 5 bases at J, with 17 bases in the middle. The CDR3 sequence is 14 residues long. Germline CDR1 is SNHLY and CDR2 is FYNNEI. This chain's CDR3 is CASRYDRVLNEQYF. For the CDR3, the DNA is TGTGCCAGCAGGTACGACAGAGTTCTGAACGAGCAGTACTTC.

V gene TRBV9 combines with J gene TRBJ1-3; D remains unclear. Trimming stripped 4 bases from V and 0 bases from J, with 17 bases between. The CDR3 length is 17 residues. Germline loops: CDR1 SGDLS, CDR2 YYNGEE. The chain's CDR3 is CASSLFAGSGSGNTIYF. The CDR3, as DNA: TGTGCCAGCAGCCTTTTTGCAGGTTCAGGCTCTGGAAACACCATATATTTT.

This chain connects TRBV28 to TRBJ1-6, with a tentative D call TRBD1 (5 bases). The CDR3 is 15 residues long. V was pared by 1 base and J by 7 bases, with 11 bases between. In germline, CDR1 is MDHEN, CDR2 SYDVKM. The CDR3 protein is CASSLSDIPNSPLHF. The DNA of the CDR3 is TGTGCCAGCAGTTTATCGGACATACCAAATTCACCCCTCCACTTT.

The chain employs TRBV5-8 and TRBJ2-7; 7 bases are shared with TRBD1. CDR3 size: 12 residues. CDR1 and CDR2 from the germline V gene are SGHTS and YDEGEE. V was clipped by 4 bases and J by 6 bases; unmatched bases: 4. CDR3 residues: CASSLGQVEQYF. As DNA, the CDR3 is TGTGCCAGCAGCCTCGGACAGGTCGAGCAGTACTTC. The full variable domain, in which reference TRBV5-8 and TRBJ2-7 provide the parts outside the CDR3, is EAGVTQSPTHLIKTRGQQATLRCSPISGHTSVYWYQQALGLGLQFLLWYDEGEERNRGNFPPRFSGRQFPNYSSELNVNALELEDSALYLCASSLGQVEQYFGPGTRLTVT.

This rearrangement joins TRBV7-3 to TRBJ2-1; 10 bases fit TRBD1. The CDR3 has 15 amino acids. V was clipped by 4 bases and J by 7 bases; unmatched bases: 7. The germline V gene encodes CDR1 SGHTA and CDR2 FQGTGA. The CDR3 bases are TGTGCCAGCAGCTCAGCGACAGGGGGCGGGAATGAGCAGTTCTTC. Protein sequence: CASSSATGGGNEQFF.

This rearrangement joins TRBV5-1 to TRBJ2-5, with 7 bases fitting TRBD2. The J call is uncertain, as TRBJ2-7 better fits the DNA end. This CDR3 is 14 amino acids long. Germline assignment: CDR1 SGHRS and CDR2 YFSETQ. Written as DNA, the CDR3 is TGCGCCAGCAGCTTGTCGCTAGCGGACTACGAGCAGTACTTC. Translating it yields CASSLSLADYEQYF.

The gene calls are TRBV19 and TRBJ2-1; D is unresolved. Germline CDR1 is LNHDA and CDR2 is SQIVND (reference sequence). With 1 base removed from V and 5 bases from J, the gap between germline ends came to 6 bases. This CDR3 has 13 residues. This CDR3 is CASSIVAHNEQFF. In DNA, the CDR3 is TGTGCCAGTAGTATAGTGGCCCACAATGAGCAGTTCTTC.

The chain uses TRBV27 and TRBJ1-5; TRBD1 is a possible D gene (5 bases). The CDR3 has 15 amino acids. The V end was cut by 6 bases, the J end by 3 bases, with 15 bases between. The germline gives CDR1 MNHEY, CDR2 SMNVEV (reference sequence). CDR3 nucleotides: TGTGCCAGCAGCCGGGGGGGGTTACTCAATCAGCCCCAGCATTTT. Translated: CASSRGGLLNQPQHF.

The J gene is TRBJ1-2, the V gene TRBV28, with 8 bases lining up with TRBD1. Germline CDR1 MDHEN, CDR2 SYDVKM. This CDR3 has 14 amino acids. V trimming: 8 bases; J trimming: 4 bases; junction bases outside the gene matches: 9. CDR3 in DNA: TGTGCCAGCTTAGAAGGACAGGGTCTCTATGGCTACACCTTC. It specifies CASLEGQGLYGYTF.

V gene TRBV5-5 combines with J gene TRBJ2-2; D possibly corresponds to TRBD1 (6 bases). The V and J ends lost 0 bases and 6 bases respectively, with 9 bases between them. This CDR3 comprises 14 residues. CDR1 and CDR2 from the germline V gene are SGHKS and YYEKEE (reference sequence). Here the CDR3 reads CASSLDRDPGELFF. The CDR3 DNA sequence: TGTGCCAGCAGCTTGGACAGGGACCCCGGGGAGCTGTTTTTT.

The V gene is TRBV7-9, the J gene TRBJ2-1, with 8 bases aligning to TRBD2. Trimming took 1 base from V and 8 from J; bases not matched to a gene: 7. The V gene's germline CDR1 is SEHNR and CDR2 FQNEAQ (reference sequence). This CDR3 spans 15 amino acids. CDR3 protein: CASSLDGTRSHEQFF. Written as DNA, the CDR3 is TGTGCCAGCAGCTTAGACGGGACTAGGAGCCATGAGCAGTTCTTC.

This CDR3 reads CASMLRGEGGDTQYF. DNA of the CDR3: TGTGCCAGCATGCTCCGGGGAGAGGGAGGAGATACGCAGTATTTT. The chain joins TRBV2 to TRBJ2-3; D possibly corresponds to TRBD2 (6 bases). Germline V lookup: CDR1 SNHLY, CDR2 FYNNEI. The CDR3 consists of 15 residues. V lost 7 bases and J lost 5, with 19 bases in between.

The rearrangement joins TRBV6-6 to TRBJ2-3; D is possibly TRBD1 (6 bases). Trimming stripped 3 bases from V and 0 bases from J, with 13 bases between. CDR3 length: 16 residues. Germline CDR1 and CDR2: MNHNY and SVGAGI (reference sequence). As DNA, the CDR3 is TGTGCCAGCAGTTATTACGGGACAATAAGCACAGATACGCAGTATTTT. Translating it yields CASSYYGTISTDTQYF.

The J gene is TRBJ1-6, the V gene TRBV5-1; a possible D gene is TRBD1 (5 bases). CDR3 size: 14 residues. Per the germline V gene, CDR1 is SGHRS and CDR2 is YFSETQ. V lost 4 bases, J lost 3 bases, and 8 bases lay in between. CDR3 loop: CASSPDSYNSPLHF. The DNA for the CDR3 is TGCGCCAGCAGCCCAGACAGCTATAATTCACCCCTCCACTTT.